This is a list of T cell receptor beta chains from one sample in a study of blood T cells in healthy people across ages. TCRdb itself ran the 5' RACE reads through MiXCR, one entry per CDR3 protein. The sample records about 1,400,000 distinct CDR3 sequences, 42% being singletons. Input material: blood. The receptors shown here come from a woman aged 18-30 years in good health. The CDR3 runs from the conserved cysteine through the conserved F or W. A D gene is named only where the DNA matches it firmly. The size field is filled for only some rows; it gives once, few, many or a size class.

v_gene	j_gene	abundance	d_gene	CDR3nt	CDR3aa
TRBV5-1	TRBJ2-1	NA	TRBD2	TGCGCCAGCACCTCGACGGGGGGGTACAATGAGCAGTTCTTC	CASTSTGGYNEQFF
TRBV7-2	TRBJ2-3	few	TRBD2	TGTGCCAGCAGCTTAAGGCCTAGCGGTATTCAAGATACGCAGTATTTT	CASSLRPSGIQDTQYF
TRBV7-3	TRBJ1-2	NA	NA	TGTGCCAGCAGCTTACGTCCAGGAAGGAACGGCTACACCTTC	CASSLRPGRNGYTF
TRBV27	TRBJ2-7	NA	TRBD2	TGTGCCAGCAGTTATACTAGCGGGGGCAACTACGAGCAGTACTTC	CASSYTSGGNYEQYF
TRBV6-2/TRBV6-3	TRBJ2-7	NA	TRBD1	TGTGCCAGCAGTGGCGGACAGGTCCACGAGCAGTACTTC	CASSGGQVHEQYF
TRBV14	TRBJ2-2	few	TRBD1	TGTGCCAGCGGAGTGACAGGGAGCACCGGGGAGCTGTTTTTT	CASGVTGSTGELFF
TRBV6-5	TRBJ2-1	NA	NA	TGTGCCAGCAGTTACGGAACAGGAGGGCTAACCTACAATGAGCAGTTCTTC	CASSYGTGGLTYNEQFF
TRBV27	TRBJ1-1	NA	TRBD1	TGTGCCAGCACTTCATACGGACAGGGGCCGAACACTGAAGCTTTCTTT	CASTSYGQGPNTEAFF
TRBV20-1	TRBJ2-1	few	TRBD2	TGCAGTGCTAGAGGCGGGGGAGGGAAGCAGTTCTTC	CSARGGGGKQFF
TRBV20-1	TRBJ1-6	few	TRBD1	TGCAGTGCTAGAGAGACAGGGTCGTATAATTCACCCCTCCACTTT	CSARETGSYNSPLHF
TRBV20-1	TRBJ2-7	few	TRBD2	TGCAGTGCCCAACTAGCGGGAGCGGAAGAGCAGTACTTC	CSAQLAGAEEQYF
TRBV10-3	TRBJ2-5	NA	TRBD2	TGTGCCACCAAGTCTGAGCGGGAACCCTACAATGAGCAGTACTTC	CATKSEREPYNEQYF
TRBV7-2	TRBJ2-7	many	NA	TGTGCCAGCAGCTTTGGTAGGACCTCCTACGAGCAGTACTTC	CASSFGRTSYEQYF
TRBV7-9	TRBJ2-7	NA	TRBD2	TGTGCCAGCAGCTTCAGCGGGGGGGCGCGCCTTCCTTTCGACGAGCAGTACTTC	CASSFSGGARLPFDEQYF
TRBV27	TRBJ1-2	NA	NA	TGTGCCAGCAGTTTGAGAGGTGGTCCGGGGGGCTACACCTTC	CASSLRGGPGGYTF
TRBV6-1	TRBJ2-1	once	TRBD2	TGTGCCAGCAGTGAAGGGCTAGCGGGATACTATGAGCAGTTCTTC	CASSEGLAGYYEQFF
TRBV12-3/TRBV12-4	TRBJ2-5	NA	NA	TGTGCCAGCAGCCCTAAGGTAGAGACCCAGTACTTC	CASSPKVETQYF
TRBV20-1	TRBJ1-1	NA	NA	TGCAGTGCTGGAGGCAGATTCGCTGAAGCTTTCTTT	CSAGGRFAEAFF
TRBV10-3	TRBJ2-5	few	NA	TGTGCCATCAGTGAGTCGATGTGGGAGACCCAGTACTTC	CAISESMWETQYF
TRBV7-9	TRBJ2-2	NA	NA	TGTGCCAGCAGCTTAGGTCTGAACCAGGTCTACACCGGGGAGCTGTTTTTT	CASSLGLNQVYTGELFF
TRBV20-1	TRBJ2-7	NA	TRBD2	TGCAGTGCCCAGCTAGCGGGAGGTCCCTACGAGCAGTACTTC	CSAQLAGGPYEQYF
TRBV16	TRBJ2-7	few	NA	TGTGCCAGCAGCCAATCCCACGGATACTACGAGCAGTACTTC	CASSQSHGYYEQYF
TRBV9	TRBJ2-1	few	TRBD2	TGTGCCAGCAGCTCATGGACTAGCGGGGGGAGAGTCGATAGTTATGAGCAGTTCTTC	CASSSWTSGGRVDSYEQFF
TRBV6-6	TRBJ2-3	NA	NA	TGTGCCAGCAGTTACAAGACCTCTAGCACAGATACGCAGTATTTT	CASSYKTSSTDTQYF
TRBV6-2/TRBV6-3	TRBJ2-1	NA	TRBD1	TGTGCCAGCAGTTTAGGGGGACAGCCCCTTTACAATGAGCAGTTCTTC	CASSLGGQPLYNEQFF
TRBV11-1	TRBJ2-5	few	NA	TGTGCCAGCAGCTTAGCCGGTCCGAGGGGCGAGACCCAGTACTTC	CASSLAGPRGETQYF
TRBV4-1	TRBJ2-7	NA	TRBD2	TGCGCCAGCAGCATTAGCGGGGGGCCCATCTACGAGCAGTACTTC	CASSISGGPIYEQYF
TRBV20-1	TRBJ2-7	NA	TRBD2	TGCAGTGCCGAACGGACTAGCGGGAAGAGCCTGTACGAGCAGTACTTC	CSAERTSGKSLYEQYF
TRBV27	TRBJ1-5	NA	NA	TGTGCCACCTTCACAAAACAGGGTAGCAATCAGCCCCAGCATTTT	CATFTKQGSNQPQHF
TRBV3-1	TRBJ1-1	few	NA	TGTGCCAGCAGCCAAGCGTCTTCGGGGAGGTTCGTAGGTGAAGCTTTCTTT	CASSQASSGRFVGEAFF
TRBV20-1	TRBJ2-3	NA	NA	TGCAGTGCTAGACCCAGGGTCAGCACAGATACGCAGTATTTT	CSARPRVSTDTQYF